Each of the 2 T cell receptor beta chains below was sequenced from the same sample in a study of neurological immune-mediated disorders. TCRdb used MiXCR to reprocess the 5' RACE reads, holding one entry per CDR3 protein. In the table there are 35,000 to 45,000 distinct CDR3 sequences, roughly 12% of which are singletons. Input material: CD4+ T cells from blood. Receptors were obtained from a woman in her twenties or thirties with HTLV-1-associated myelopathy (HAM/TSP).

This clonotype was seen repeatedly, ten times or more. This chain uses TRBV5-1 with TRBJ2-6; no clear D. From germline, CDR1 is SGHRS and CDR2 YFSETQ. V shed 2 bases and J shed 1 base, with 4 bases lying between them. There are 14 residues in the CDR3. CDR3 sequence: CASSFKSGANVLTF. In DNA, the CDR3 is TGCGCCAGCAGCTTCAAATCTGGGGCCAACGTCCTGACTTTC. Using reference TRBV5-1 and TRBJ2-6 for the parts outside the CDR3, the full variable domain is KAGVTQTPRYLIKTRGQQVTLSCSPISGHRSVSWYQQTPGQGLQFLFEYFSETQRNKGNFPGRFSGRQFSNSRSEMNVSTLELGDSALYLCASSFKSGANVLTFGAGSRLTVL.

This clonotype was counted many times. J is TRBJ2-1 and V is TRBV20-1; 8 bases match TRBD2. The CDR3 contains 12 residues. V was clipped by 5 bases and J by 5 bases; unmatched bases: 2. CDR1 is DFQATT and CDR2 is SNEGSKA in the germline V gene (reference sequence). CDR3 protein: CSARGRNNEQFF. The CDR3 DNA follows: TGCAGTGCTCGCGGGAGGAACAATGAGCAGTTCTTC.